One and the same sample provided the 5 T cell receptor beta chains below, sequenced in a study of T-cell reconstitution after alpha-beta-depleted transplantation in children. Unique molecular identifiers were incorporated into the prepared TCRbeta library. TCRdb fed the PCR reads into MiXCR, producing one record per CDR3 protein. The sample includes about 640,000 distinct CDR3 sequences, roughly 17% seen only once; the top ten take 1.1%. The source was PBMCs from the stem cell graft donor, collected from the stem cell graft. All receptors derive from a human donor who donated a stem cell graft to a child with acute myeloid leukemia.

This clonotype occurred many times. Written as DNA, the CDR3 is TGCAGTGCTAGAGGTGCCCCCCTCCAAGAGACCCAGTACTTC. Protein sequence: CSARGAPLQETQYF. The chain links TRBV20-1 to TRBJ2-5; D unclear. Germline CDR1 and CDR2: DFQATT and SNEGSKA (reference sequence). The V end lost 1 base, the J end lost 1 base, and 10 bases lay between the germline ends. There are 14 residues in the CDR3.

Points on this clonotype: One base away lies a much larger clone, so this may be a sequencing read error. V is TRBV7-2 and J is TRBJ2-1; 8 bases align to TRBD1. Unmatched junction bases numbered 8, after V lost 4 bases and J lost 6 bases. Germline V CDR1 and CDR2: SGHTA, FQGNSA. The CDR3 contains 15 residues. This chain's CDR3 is CASSSQGGRLNEQFF. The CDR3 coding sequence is TGTGCCAGCAGCTCACAGGGGGGACGACTCAATGAGCAGTTCTTC. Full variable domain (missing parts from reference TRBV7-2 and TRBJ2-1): GAGVSQSPSNKVTEKGKDVELRCDPISGHTALYWYRQSLGQGLEFLIYFQGNSAPDKSGLPSDRFSAERTGGSVSTLTIQRTQQEDSAVYLCASSSQGGRLNEQFFGPGTRLTVL.

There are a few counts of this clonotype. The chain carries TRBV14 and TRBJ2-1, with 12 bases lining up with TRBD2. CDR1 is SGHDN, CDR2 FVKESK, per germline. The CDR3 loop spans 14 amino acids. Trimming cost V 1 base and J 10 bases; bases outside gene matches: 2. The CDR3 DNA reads TGTGCCAGCAGCCAAGGCCTAGCGGGGGGGGAGCAGTTCTTC. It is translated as CASSQGLAGGEQFF. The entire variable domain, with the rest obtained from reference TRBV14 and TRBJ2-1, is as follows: EAGVTQFPSHSVIEKGQTVTLRCDPISGHDNLYWYRRVMGKEIKFLLHFVKESKQDESGMPNNRFLAERTGGTYSTLKVQPAELEDSGVYFCASSQGLAGGEQFFGPGTRLTVL.

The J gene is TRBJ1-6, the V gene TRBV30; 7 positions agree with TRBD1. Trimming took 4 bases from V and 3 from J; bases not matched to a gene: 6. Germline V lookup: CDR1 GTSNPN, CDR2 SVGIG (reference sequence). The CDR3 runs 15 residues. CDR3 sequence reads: CAWIQGTVYNSPLHF. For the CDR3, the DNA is TGTGCCTGGATACAGGGGACGGTCTATAATTCACCCCTCCACTTT.

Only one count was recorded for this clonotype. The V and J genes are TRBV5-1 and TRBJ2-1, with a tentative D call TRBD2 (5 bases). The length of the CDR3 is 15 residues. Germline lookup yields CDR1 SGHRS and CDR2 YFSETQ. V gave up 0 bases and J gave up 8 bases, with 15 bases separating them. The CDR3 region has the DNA TGCGCCAGCAGCTTGGCAGGACTCCTGAGGGATGAGCAGTTCTTC. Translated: CASSLAGLLRDEQFF.